This TCR beta chain was sequenced for a study of CD4+ T cells in melanoma. Germline V CDR1 and CDR2: SGHRS, YFSETQ. J was trimmed by 1 base and V by 2 bases; bases with no gene match: 0. The CDR3 length is 15 residues. Measured with immunoSEQ multiplex PCR; TCRdb has only the in-frame clones, and not every one. The data show tens of thousands of clones, almost 70% seen once. V and J are TRBV5-1 and TRBJ2-1; 10 nucleotides align to TRBD2. The clonotype originates from a human donor with melanoma. The source material was tumor tissue. CDR3 amino acids: CASSFSGGSYNEQFF. The CDR3 nucleotides are TGCGCCAGCAGCTTTAGCGGGGGGTCCTACAATGAGCAGTTCTTC. Looking up the rest from reference TRBV5-1 and TRBJ2-1 gives the full variable domain: KAGVTQTPRYLIKTRGQQVTLSCSPISGHRSVSWYQQTPGQGLQFLFEYFSETQRNKGNFPGRFSGRQFSNSRSEMNVSTLELGDSALYLCASSFSGGSYNEQFFGPGTRLTVL.